This is a list of T cell receptor beta chains from one sample in a study of radiation and T cells in renal cell carcinoma. Clones were read by immunoSEQ multiplex PCR, and TCRdb kept only the in-frame ones, dropping some. The data contain 100,000 to 150,000 clones, 75% to 90% of them singletons. The sample was blood, taken from a patient whose treatment included radiotherapy and nephrectomy. The receptors were sampled from a woman aged 55-75 years with renal cell carcinoma. The CDR3 runs from the conserved cysteine through the conserved F or W. The D gene is left open where the match is weak. Clone size is stated in some rows and not others, as once, few, many or a class when expanded.

clone size | J gene | D gene | CDR3 length | V gene | CDR3 protein | CDR3 DNA
NA | TRBJ2-5 | TRBD2 | 17 | TRBV9 | CASSGSSGRGYRETQYF | TGTGCCAGCAGCGGGTCTAGCGGGAGAGGTTATCGAGAGACCCAGTACTTC
NA | TRBJ2-7 | TRBD1 | 14 | TRBV7-9 | CASSAGTGAYEQYF | TGTGCCAGCAGCGCCGGGACAGGGGCCTACGAGCAGTACTTC
few | TRBJ1-1 | NA | 13 | TRBV5-6 | CASSSGTSFEAFF | TGTGCCAGCAGCTCCGGGACATCATTTGAAGCTTTCTTT
NA | TRBJ1-5 | NA | 14 | TRBV6-6 | CASSSTYSNQPQHF | TGTGCCAGCAGCTCTACATATAGCAATCAGCCCCAGCATTTT
NA | TRBJ1-3 | NA | 15 | TRBV7-9 | CASSLKGSSGNTIYF | TGTGCCAGCAGCTTGAAGGGGAGCTCTGGAAACACCATATATTTT
NA | TRBJ2-7 | TRBD1 | 17 | TRBV14 | CASSPSSRTGSLYEQYF | TGTGCCAGCAGCCCTTCCTCTAGGACAGGGAGTCTCTACGAGCAGTACTTC
NA | TRBJ2-7 | NA | 13 | TRBV5-1 | CASSFGISYEQYF | TGCGCCAGCAGCTTTGGGATTTCCTACGAGCAGTACTTC
NA | TRBJ1-5 | NA | 15 | TRBV19 | CASSSGQGDDQPQHF | TGTGCCAGTAGTTCGGGGCAGGGCGACGATCAGCCCCAGCATTTT
NA | TRBJ1-5 | NA | 13 | TRBV6-1 | CASSEVGNQPQHF | TGTGCCAGCAGTGAAGTGGGGAATCAGCCCCAGCATTTT
NA | TRBJ2-3 | NA | 15 | TRBV11-2 | CASSPTGSGADTQYF | TGTGCCAGCAGCCCGACTGGGTCGGGAGCAGATACGCAGTATTTT
NA | TRBJ2-3 | NA | 14 | TRBV5-6 | CASSFDRRSREEYF | TGTGCCAGCAGCTTCGACCGACGCTCGAGGGAGGAGTATTTT
NA | TRBJ2-7 | NA | 14 | TRBV2 | CASSPSVSIYEQYF | TGTGCCAGCAGTCCGAGCGTGAGCATCTACGAGCAGTACTTC
NA | TRBJ1-5 | TRBD1 | 15 | TRBV6-5 | CASSYSPTGGQPQHF | TGTGCCAGCAGTTACTCGCCGACAGGGGGTCAGCCCCAGCATTTT
NA | TRBJ1-5 | NA | 12 | TRBV6-5 | CASRTGEQPQHF | TGTGCCAGCAGGACCGGGGAGCAGCCCCAGCATTTT
NA | TRBJ2-7 | TRBD2 | 17 | TRBV5-4 | CASSLSSSGSPTYEQYF | TGTGCCAGCAGCTTGTCGTCTAGCGGGAGCCCCACCTACGAGCAGTACTTC
NA | TRBJ1-1 | TRBD1 | 15 | TRBV6-5 | CASSALRGTKPEAFF | TGTGCCAGCAGTGCTCTCAGGGGGACTAAACCTGAAGCTTTCTTT
few | TRBJ2-2 | NA | 15 | TRBV28 | CASSLRTENTGELFF | TGTGCCAGCAGTTTAAGGACGGAGAACACCGGGGAGCTGTTTTTT
NA | TRBJ2-3 | NA | 12 | TRBV29-1 | CSVAENTDTQYF | TGCAGCGTTGCGGAGAACACAGATACGCAGTATTTT
NA | TRBJ2-7 | NA | 15 | TRBV27 | CASSLGGGARHEQYF | TGTGCCAGCAGTTTAGGCGGGGGCGCCCGCCACGAGCAGTACTTC
NA | TRBJ2-7 | NA | 14 | TRBV18 | CASSRNREIYEQYF | TGTGCCAGCTCACGAAATAGGGAGATCTACGAGCAGTACTTC
NA | TRBJ2-1 | TRBD2 | 20 | TRBV28 | CASSFIRDSLAGEGWNEQFF | TGTGCCAGCAGTTTTATCAGGGACTCCCTAGCGGGAGAGGGTTGGAATGAGCAGTTCTTC
NA | TRBJ2-7 | NA | 13 | TRBV2 | CASSETGSYEQYF | TGTGCCAGCAGTGAAACAGGGAGTTACGAGCAGTACTTC
NA | TRBJ1-5 | NA | 13 | TRBV7-3 | CASSALPTQPQHF | TGTGCCAGCAGCGCCTTGCCCACTCAGCCCCAGCATTTT
NA | TRBJ2-1 | NA | 13 | TRBV5-1 | CASSLAWGREQFF | TGCGCCAGCAGCTTGGCCTGGGGGCGTGAGCAGTTCTTC
NA | TRBJ2-7 | TRBD2 | 17 | TRBV4-1 | CASSPFGEGTSSYEQYF | TGCGCCAGCAGCCCATTTGGGGAGGGGACCAGCTCCTACGAGCAGTACTTC
once | TRBJ1-3 | NA | 17 | TRBV7-8 | CASSLVLGRVAGNTIYF | TGTGCCAGCAGCTTAGTTCTGGGGCGGGTGGCTGGAAACACCATATATTTT
once | TRBJ2-5 | NA | 14 | TRBV6-1 | CASRNGAVQETQYF | TGTGCCAGCAGGAACGGGGCCGTTCAAGAGACCCAGTACTTC
NA | TRBJ1-5 | NA | 15 | TRBV19 | CASSLTEYSNQPQHF | TGTGCCAGTAGCCTGACAGAATATAGCAATCAGCCCCAGCATTTT
NA | TRBJ1-6 | NA | 18 | TRBV27 | CASSSGPGGTLYNSPLHF | TGTGCCAGCAGTTCGGGACCAGGCGGGACGCTCTATAATTCACCCCTCCACTTT
NA | TRBJ2-1 | NA | 13 | TRBV9 | CASSARARNEQFF | TGTGCCAGCAGCGCCCGGGCTAGAAATGAGCAGTTCTTC
NA | TRBJ1-1 | NA | 14 | TRBV10-3 | CAISVSQTLTEAFF | TGTGCCATCAGTGTTTCGCAAACCCTCACTGAAGCTTTCTTT
NA | TRBJ2-1 | NA | 18 | TRBV27 | CASSWGAFGDGSGNEQFF | TGTGCCAGCAGTTGGGGAGCCTTCGGGGATGGCTCCGGCAATGAGCAGTTCTTC
few | TRBJ1-2 | TRBD1 | 15 | TRBV7-3 | CASSLNPGGAYGYTF | TGTGCCAGCAGCTTAAACCCAGGGGGCGCCTATGGCTACACCTTC
NA | TRBJ2-7 | NA | 14 | TRBV13 | CASSDRRRGYEQYF | TGTGCCAGCAGCGACCGGCGAAGGGGTTACGAGCAGTACTTC
many | TRBJ1-5 | NA | 15 | TRBV2 | CASSEGQVGNQPQHF | TGTGCCAGCAGTGAAGGACAGGTGGGCAATCAGCCCCAGCATTTT
NA | TRBJ2-3 | NA | 17 | TRBV15 | CATSRDHTVKGTDTQYF | TGTGCCACCAGCAGAGATCATACTGTGAAAGGCACAGATACGCAGTATTTT
few | TRBJ1-3 | NA | 14 | TRBV2 | CASMGAFSGNTIYF | TGTGCCAGCATGGGGGCCTTCTCTGGAAACACCATATATTTT
once | TRBJ2-7 | NA | 15 | TRBV7-9 | CASSSSQTPGYEQYF | TGTGCCAGCAGCTCTTCTCAGACCCCGGGGTACGAGCAGTACTTC
NA | TRBJ1-2 | NA | 15 | TRBV10-3 | CAISESAGSYYGYTF | TGTGCCATCAGTGAGTCGGCAGGGAGTTACTATGGCTACACCTTC
few | TRBJ1-5 | TRBD1 | 14 | TRBV19 | CASSITTGYQPQHF | TGTGCCAGTAGTATTACGACAGGGTACCAGCCCCAGCATTTT
NA | TRBJ1-5 | NA | 14 | TRBV28 | CASSLSLSNQPQHF | TGTGCCAGCAGTTTAAGTCTGAGCAATCAGCCCCAGCATTTT
NA | TRBJ1-4 | NA | 14 | TRBV9 | CASSVSSREEKLFF | TGTGCCAGCAGCGTAAGCTCCCGCGAGGAAAAACTGTTTTTT
few | TRBJ2-2 | TRBD1 | 15 | TRBV5-6 | CASSFRDRATGELFF | TGTGCCAGCAGCTTCCGGGACAGGGCCACCGGGGAGCTGTTTTTT
NA | TRBJ2-7 | TRBD1 | 15 | TRBV5-4 | CASSLAGQGLYEQYF | TGTGCCAGCAGCTTGGCTGGACAGGGGCTTTACGAGCAGTACTTC